This T cell receptor (beta chain) was documented in a study of tissue T cells after allogeneic stem cell transplantation. General study points: Few T cell clones were shared across patients, but motif clusters showed tissue-specific shared signatures. TCR repertoires tracked anatomic similarity, regardless of disease or transplant status. Only a limited share of tissue TCRs appeared in blood or spleen.

CDR3 size: 16 residues. The V segment lost 0 bases and the J segment 3 bases; nucleotides outside the gene matches: 1. The V gene's germline CDR1 is SGHSN and CDR2 HYEKVE. The repertoire was sequenced with immunoSEQ multiplex PCR; TCRdb's copy has only in-frame clones and lacks some. The profile shows about 2,100 clones, approximately 50% of them singletons. The sample holds a few counts of this clone. Its antigen is not identified. Mouse gene names apply. With the read ending 1 residue before the CDR3 end, the germline J gene is used to fill in that end. Described time point: mouse harvest day 14 after allogeneic transplant. The graft held 10^6 splenic CD5+ T cells and 10^7 T-cell-depleted bone marrow cells. B6 (H2b) cells into BALB/c (H2d) mice; tissues taken at day 7 or 14.

The TCR originated in a female BALB/c mouse given C57BL/6 T cells with graft-versus-host disease after an allogeneic hematopoietic cell transplant. Sequenced: liver tissue. The chain is built from TRBV12-1 and TRBJ2-2; 12 nucleotides line up with TRBD1. The CDR3 reads CASSLRDRGHTGQLYF. The covered CDR3 bases are TGTGCCAGCTCTCTCCGGGACAGGGGGCACACCGGGCAGCTCTAC.